The 24 T cell receptor beta chains below all came from one sample that was sequenced in a study of blood T cells in healthy people across ages (dated by TCRdb to about 2015). Libraries were built with 5' RACE. Sequenced on an Illumina HiSeq 2500. A second PCR of 7 to 11 cycles was run with a J-beta primer mix and a sample-barcoded 5' primer. TCRdb reprocessed the public reads (quality trimming at Q25 with fastp, clone calling with MiXCR) and kept in-frame beta chains. Entries that share a CDR3 protein sequence are merged under the most common genes and DNA. Within this sample are about 800,000 distinct CDR3 sequences, with more than 20% of them counted one time only. The ten most abundant clones make up more than 3% of the sample. These data are also associated with another study on T cells of mothers and their children.

The sequenced sample was blood. All receptors derive from a boy aged 5-17 years in good health.

There are a few counts of this clonotype. The chain carries TRBV9 and TRBJ2-1; 12 nucleotides line up with TRBD2. J was trimmed by 8 bases and V by 0 bases; bases with no gene match: 6. The CDR3 sequence is 16 residues long. CDR1 is SGDLS, CDR2 YYNGEE, per germline. The CDR3: CASSVAASGGAYEQFF. As DNA, the CDR3 is TGTGCCAGCAGCGTAGCGGCTAGCGGGGGGGCCTATGAGCAGTTCTTC.

V usage is TRBV27 and J usage is TRBJ2-7; D possibly corresponds to TRBD2 (5 bases). The germline gives CDR1 MNHEY, CDR2 SMNVEV (reference sequence). This CDR3 has 14 residues. V gave up 6 bases and J gave up 0 bases, with 12 bases separating them. The CDR3 region is CASSLLVSSYEQYF. The CDR3 nucleotides read TGTGCCAGCAGCCTACTAGTTTCCTCCTACGAGCAGTACTTC.

The chain joins TRBV28 to TRBJ1-4; perhaps TRBD1 as D (5 bases). V was shortened by 3 bases and J by 0 bases, with 11 bases between the two germline ends. Germline-derived CDR1 and CDR2 are MDHEN and SYDVKM. CDR3 length: 16 amino acids. CDR3 nucleotide sequence: TGTGCCAGCAGTTTCCTCCGGGGCGCAACTAATGAAAAACTGTTTTTT. Residues: CASSFLRGATNEKLFF.

This clonotype was observed a few times. The J gene is TRBJ2-7, the V gene TRBV20-1; maybe TRBD1 (5 bases). Germline CDR1 reads DFQATT; CDR2 reads SNEGSKA (reference sequence). V gave up 2 bases and J gave up 4 bases, with 9 bases separating them. The CDR3 is 12 residues long. The CDR3 nucleotides read TGCAGTGCTAGACAGGGTGTATACGAGCAGTACTTC. Translation gives CSARQGVYEQYF.

This chain connects TRBV6-1 to TRBJ1-1; D possibly corresponds to TRBD1 (5 bases). The germline V gene encodes CDR1 MNHNS and CDR2 SASEGT. The CDR3 is 13 residues long. V lost 3 bases and J 4 bases, leaving 9 bases between the germline ends. The CDR3 sequence is CASSEGLGTEAFF. In DNA, the CDR3 is TGTGCCAGCAGTGAGGGGCTTGGCACTGAAGCTTTCTTT.

This chain links TRBV20-1 with TRBJ2-5; TRBD1 matches at 7 bases. The CDR3 contains 16 residues. V shed 0 bases, J shed 6 bases, and the junction held 13 bases outside the gene matches. Germline-derived CDR1 and CDR2 are DFQATT and SNEGSKA (reference sequence). For the CDR3, the DNA is TGCAGTGCTAGAGATCCGGCCCACACAGGGGAAAAGACCCAGTACTTC. It codes for CSARDPAHTGEKTQYF.

The V gene is TRBV4-3, the J gene TRBJ2-5; 8 bases align to TRBD2. The J call could be wrong; TRBJ2-1 is a better fit for the DNA end. The CDR3 is made up of 18 amino acids. Germline V gene sequence: CDR1 LGHNA, CDR2 YSLEER. CDR3 region: CASSQDYDGGALDNEQFF. Written as DNA, the CDR3 is TGCGCCAGCAGCCAAGATTACGACGGGGGGGCATTGGACAATGAGCAGTTCTTC.

A few counts support this clonotype. CDR3 amino acids: CASSLVSGLSGNTIYF. Here the CDR3 DNA reads TGTGCCAGCAGCTTAGTTTCAGGGCTCTCTGGAAACACCATATATTTT. The chain has TRBV7-2 and TRBJ1-3, with D perhaps matching TRBD1 (5 bases). The V end lost 1 base, the J end lost 0 bases, and 10 bases lay between the germline ends. The CDR3 has 16 amino acids. Germline V gene data show CDR1 as SGHTA and CDR2 as FQGNSA.

This clonotype has ten or more counts. V is TRBV24-1 and J is TRBJ2-5; 11 bases are shared with TRBD2. This CDR3 has 16 amino acids. The V and J ends lost 1 base and 5 bases, in that order; junction bases with no gene match: 5. The germline gives CDR1 KGHDR, CDR2 SFDVKD. CDR3 residues: CATSDLGLAGGETQYF. CDR3 DNA sequence: TGTGCCACCAGTGATTTAGGACTAGCGGGTGGGGAGACCCAGTACTTC.

The V and J genes are TRBV29-1 and TRBJ2-1; 14 bases fit TRBD2. CDR3 length: 17 residues. Germline V gene sequence: CDR1 SQVTM, CDR2 ANQGSEA. The ends lost 2 bases at V and 8 bases at J; junction bases unmatched: 11. The CDR3 reads CSVERLIPGLAGDEQFF. DNA for the CDR3: TGCAGCGTTGAACGCCTAATACCGGGACTAGCGGGAGATGAGCAGTTCTTC.

The V gene is TRBV7-3, the J gene TRBJ1-2, with TRBD1 matching 8 bases. Germline CDR1 SGHTA, CDR2 FQGTGA. The V and J ends lost 5 bases and 6 bases, in that order; junction bases with no gene match: 8. This CDR3 comprises 14 residues. CDR3 loop: CASSKDREAHGYTF. The DNA of the CDR3 is TGTGCCAGCAGCAAGGACAGGGAGGCTCATGGCTACACCTTC.

The gene calls are TRBV28 and TRBJ2-7; possibly TRBD2 for D (5 bases). CDR1 is MDHEN and CDR2 is SYDVKM in the germline V gene. V was trimmed by 5 bases and J by 3 bases, leaving 8 bases between them. The CDR3 totals 12 residues. The CDR3 protein is CASSRGFYEQYF. The CDR3 coding sequence is TGTGCCAGCAGTCGCGGGTTCTACGAGCAGTACTTC.

The rearrangement joins TRBV18 to TRBJ2-1, with 11 positions matching TRBD2. The V gene end was trimmed by 6 bases and the J gene end by 4 bases; junction bases not matched to a gene: 5. Germline CDR1 KGHSH, CDR2 LQKENI. This CDR3 contains 15 residues. CDR3 nucleotide sequence: TGTGCCAGCTCCCAGGGACTAGCGGATTACAATGAGCAGTTCTTC. Residues: CASSQGLADYNEQFF.

There are a few counts of this clonotype. The chain is built from TRBV15 and TRBJ2-5, with 12 bases fitting TRBD2. The CDR3 length is 15 residues. Germline CDR1 LNHNV, CDR2 YYDKDF (reference sequence). V shed 5 bases and J 5 bases; nucleotides not matched to a gene: 6. CDR3 protein: CATSPGLAGTETQYF. The CDR3 DNA reads as TGTGCCACCAGCCCTGGACTAGCGGGGACTGAGACCCAGTACTTC. The complete variable domain, with remaining parts taken from reference TRBV15 and TRBJ2-5, reads DAMVIQNPRYQVTQFGKPVTLSCSQTLNHNVMYWYQQKSSQAPKLLFHYYDKDFNNEADTPDNFQSRRPNTSFCFLDIRSPGLGDTAMYLCATSPGLAGTETQYFGPGTRLLVL.

On this clonotype: An end of the junction does not agree with germline; a read error may underlie this. V gene TRBV20-1 combines with J gene TRBJ2-1; D unclear. CDR3 size: 14 residues. The V gene's germline CDR1 is DFQATT and CDR2 SNEGSKA (reference sequence). The CDR3 here is CSASMGQSYNEQFF. The CDR3, as DNA: TGCAGTGCTAGTATGGGCCAGTCCTACAACGAGCAGTTCTTC.

The rearrangement uses TRBV29-1 and TRBJ1-1; 9 positions match TRBD1. Germline CDR1 reads SQVTM; CDR2 reads ANQGSEA. CDR3 size: 14 residues. J was trimmed by 0 bases and V by 3 bases; bases with no gene match: 2. Here the CDR3 DNA reads TGCAGCGTTGACGGGACAGGGTTGAACACTGAAGCTTTCTTT. Translating it yields CSVDGTGLNTEAFF.

The sample holds a few counts of this clonotype. The chain uses TRBV29-1 and TRBJ2-5; 10 bases align to TRBD2. The J call may be incorrect, as the DNA end agrees better with TRBJ2-1. The CDR3 totals 14 residues. Per germline, CDR1 SQVTM and CDR2 ANQGSEA. The CDR3 coding sequence is TGCAGCGTTCTCACCGGACTAGCGGTTAATGAGCAGTTCTTC. Amino acid sequence: CSVLTGLAVNEQFF.

To note about this clonotype: This may come from a read error, since a much larger clone is one base off. The chain is built from TRBV25-1 and TRBJ1-6; no clear D gene. This CDR3 is built from 13 residues. The V end lost 3 bases, the J end lost 9 bases, and 9 bases lay between the germline ends. The germline gives CDR1 MGHDK, CDR2 SYGVNS. The CDR3 DNA reads TGTGCCAGCAGTGACAGGAGTTTTTCACCCCTCCACTTT. It translates to CASSDRSFSPLHF.

This clonotype was detected a few times. The chain recombines TRBV3-1 with TRBJ2-3; unclear D gene. V was shortened by 3 bases and J by 0 bases, with 7 bases between the two germline ends. The CDR3 has 14 residues. From germline, CDR1 is LGHDT and CDR2 YNNKEL (reference sequence). This CDR3 reads CASSQPPSTDTQYF. CDR3 DNA: TGTGCCAGCAGCCAGCCCCCCAGCACAGATACGCAGTATTTT.

CDR3 in amino acids: CASSQDKDNSYEQYF. The CDR3, as DNA: TGCGCCAGCAGCCAAGATAAGGATAACTCCTACGAGCAGTACTTC. The chain joins TRBV4-3 to TRBJ2-1; unclear D gene. The DNA end favors TRBJ2-7, so the J call may be wrong. Per germline, CDR1 LGHNA and CDR2 YSLEER. This CDR3 region has 15 residues.

The genes are TRBV25-1 and TRBJ1-1; D remains unclear. The CDR3 has 14 residues. With 1 base removed from V and 5 bases from J, the gap between germline ends came to 11 bases. Germline CDR1 MGHDK, CDR2 SYGVNS. The CDR3 DNA reads TGTGCCAGCAGTGAATTTTCCGGGAGGACTGAAGCTTTCTTT. It codes for CASSEFSGRTEAFF.

The chain uses TRBV7-2 and TRBJ2-5, with a weak D call TRBD1 (6 bases). The end of the DNA aligns better with TRBJ2-1, so the J call may be wrong. The CDR3 contains 14 residues. In germline, CDR1 is SGHTA, CDR2 FQGNSA. Written as DNA, the CDR3 is TGTGCCAGCAGCTTCGAGGGGGTAATCAGTGAGCAGTTCTTC. Amino acid sequence: CASSFEGVISEQFF.

This clonotype showed up just a few times. The rearrangement uses TRBV28 and TRBJ2-2; 7 positions agree with TRBD1. The junction had 8 bases not matched to a gene; V was cut back by 5 bases and J by 2 bases. There are 16 residues in the CDR3. Germline CDR1 MDHEN, CDR2 SYDVKM. CDR3 DNA: TGTGCCAGCAGTCCGGTACGGACAGGCAACACCGGGGAGCTGTTTTTT. This encodes CASSPVRTGNTGELFF.

There are many counts of this clonotype. The chain couples TRBV28 to TRBJ1-1, with unresolved D. The CDR3 is 10 amino acids. Germline V gene data show CDR1 as MDHEN and CDR2 as SYDVKM. With 2 bases removed from V and 5 bases from J, the gap between germline ends came to 0 bases. As DNA, the CDR3 is TGTGCCAGCAGTTTAACTGAAGCTTTCTTT. It codes for CASSLTEAFF.